Listed here are 12 T cell receptor beta chains from one sample, sequenced in a study of tissue T cells after allogeneic stem cell transplantation. Described time point: mouse harvest day 14 after allogeneic transplant. Tail vein injection delivered 10^7 T-cell-depleted bone marrow cells and 10^6 splenic CD5+ T cells. TCRdb's copy holds only in-frame clones and misses some; the assay was immunoSEQ multiplex PCR. This repertoire shows fewer than 10,000 clones, around 37% found once; its top ten account for more than 2.5%. Sequenced input: skin. The source is a female BALB/c mouse given C57BL/6 T cells with graft-versus-host disease after an allogeneic hematopoietic cell transplant.

Comments on this clone: The genes are named according to mouse. The sequence runs out 1 residue before the end of the CDR3; the remainder is reconstructed from the germline J gene. The gene calls are TRBV26 and TRBJ1-5, with D unresolved. CDR1 and CDR2 (germline): KGHPV, FQNQEV (reference sequence). This CDR3 is built from 13 residues. Between the trimmed V and J ends, which lost 2 bases and 4 bases, there was a span of 6 bases. The sequenced part of the CDR3 DNA is TGTGCCAGCAGTCTGGGACGGAACCAGGCTCCGCTT. The encoded protein is CASSLGRNQAPL. Given in full, the CDR3 is CASSLGRNQAPLF.

This clone is labeled as medium-sized. Gene names refer to mouse genes. With the read ending 1 residue before the CDR3 end, the germline J gene is used to fill in that end. The chain couples TRBV4 to TRBJ2-1, with D unclear. Trimming left V 3 bases short and J 3 bases short, with 0 bases between. From germline, CDR1 is LGHDT and CDR2 YNNKQL (reference sequence). The CDR3 extends over 11 amino acids. CDR3 protein: CASSYYAEQFF. CDR3 DNA, as far as it was read: TGTGCCAGCAGCTACTATGCTGAGCAGTTC.

Comments on this clone: Any gene name here is a mouse gene name. The missing CDR3 end, 1 residue past where the read stops, is filled in from the germline J gene. This chain links TRBV26 with TRBJ1-6; D gene ambiguous. TRBJ1-6 belongs to the ORF category, with a function that is uncertain. CDR3 length equals 11 residues. Per germline, CDR1 KGHPV and CDR2 FQNQEV (reference sequence). Deletions cut 7 bases from V and 5 bases from J, with 3 bases between. The part of the CDR3 DNA that was read is TGTGCCAGCACAAATAATTCGCCCCTCTAC. This codes for CASTNNSPLY. The complete CDR3 protein is CASTNNSPLYF.

This clone was recorded a few times. The germline and genes are mouse ones. CDR3 bases read: TGTGCCAGCAGTCGACTGGGGGTTTATGAACAGTAC. It codes for CASSRLGVYEQY. The whole CDR3 sequence reads CASSRLGVYEQYF. The rearrangement uses TRBV26 and TRBJ2-7; TRBD2 matches 9 bases. Coverage ceases 1 residue before the CDR3 finishes, and the germline J gene fills in the end. Germline V lookup: CDR1 KGHPV, CDR2 FQNQEV (reference sequence). The CDR3 has 13 amino acids. With 4 bases clipped from V and 4 bases from J, the junction kept 2 bases outside the gene matches.

For this clone: Mouse germline and gene names are used. The read stops 1 residue short of the end of the CDR3; the missing end is completed from the germline J gene. This sample includes further DNA sequences coding for the same CDR3. V gene TRBV26 combines with J gene TRBJ1-1, with D unresolved. V was cut by 3 bases and J by 0 bases, with 8 bases left in between. Germline loops: CDR1 KGHPV, CDR2 FQNQEV (reference sequence). This CDR3 contains 14 residues. The CDR3 bases that were read are TGTGCCAGCAGTCTTCCATATGCAAACACAGAAGTCTTC. It specifies CASSLPYANTEVF. The complete CDR3 sequence is CASSLPYANTEVFF. The full variable domain, rest sourced from reference TRBV26 and TRBJ1-1, is NSKVIQTPRYLVKGQGQKAKMRCIPEKGHPVVFWYQQNKNNEFKFLINFQNQEVLQQIDMTEKRFSAECPSNSPCSLEIQSSEAGDSALYLCASSLPYANTEVFFGKGTRLTVV.

A note on this clone: Gene names are the mouse ones. Read data end 1 residue before the CDR3 end; the end is taken from the germline J gene. The chain couples TRBV13-2 to TRBJ2-5, with TRBD2 identical over 7 bases. The V gene's germline CDR1 is NNHNN and CDR2 SYGAGS (reference sequence). The ends lost 5 bases at V and 4 bases at J; junction bases unmatched: 4. The CDR3 covers 13 residues. The covered CDR3 bases are TGTGCCAGCGGCAACTGGGGCGAAGACACCCAGTAC. It codes for CASGNWGEDTQY. The full CDR3 sequence reads CASGNWGEDTQYF.

This clone has just a few counts. Genes and germline come from the mouse. The sequenced fragment ends 1 residue before the CDR3 boundary, so the rest is inferred from the germline J gene. V and J are TRBV3 and TRBJ2-7; 10 bases map to TRBD2. The CDR3 is 14 amino acids. V lost 5 bases to trimming and J lost 1 base; unmatched junction nucleotides: 2. CDR1 and CDR2 (germline): SNHLY, FYNGKV (reference sequence). This CDR3 reads CASSRTGGSYEQYF. The CDR3 bases that were read are TGTGCCAGCAGCCGGACTGGGGGATCCTATGAACAGTAC.

Remarks on this clone: Gene names and germline refer to mouse. The read terminates 1 residue ahead of where the CDR3 ends, so the germline J gene completes it. The rearrangement links TRBV3 to TRBJ1-1, with D perhaps TRBD1 (6 bases). Germline lookup yields CDR1 SNHLY and CDR2 FYNGKV (reference sequence). The CDR3 totals 13 residues. V was pared by 5 bases and J by 3 bases, with 10 bases between. The part of the CDR3 DNA that was read is TGTGCCAGCAGCCCGGGACAATACACAGAAGTCTTC. Its translation: CASSPGQYTEVF. The full CDR3 protein reads CASSPGQYTEVFF.

In this sample, this clone is medium-sized. Mouse germline and gene names are used. The DNA ends 1 residue before the CDR3 does, and the rest of the CDR3 is filled in from the germline J gene. The chain has TRBV26 and TRBJ2-7; D not resolved. V was clipped by 1 base and J by 7 bases, with 8 bases between them. Germline V lookup: CDR1 KGHPV, CDR2 FQNQEV (reference sequence). CDR3 length: 12 amino acids. The CDR3 sequence: CASSLWGGEQYF. The DNA read from the CDR3 is TGTGCCAGCAGTCTGTGGGGTGGAGAACAGTAC.

The count of this clone is one. Gene names are the mouse ones. The read ends 1 residue early relative to the CDR3; the germline J gene fills the gap. At the DNA level, this CDR3 is encoded by other sequences in the same sample as well. The chain links TRBV24 to TRBJ2-4, with D possibly being TRBD1 (6 bases). CDR1 is KGHTA, CDR2 FRNEEI, per germline. CDR3 length: 14 residues. Between the trimmed V and J ends, which lost 3 bases and 4 bases, there was a span of 11 bases. CDR3 sequence: CASSLYAGENTLYF. CDR3 DNA, as far as it was read: TGTGCCAGCAGTCTATATGCAGGGGAAAACACCTTGTAC.

In the case of this clone: Germline and genes: mouse. The observed sequence ends 1 residue before the CDR3 terminus, with the missing tail filled in from the germline J gene. This rearrangement joins TRBV16 to TRBJ2-5, with 8 bases that match TRBD1. Germline trimming cut 0 bases from V and 6 bases from J; bases unmatched to any gene: 5. This CDR3 region has 15 residues. Germline V CDR1 and CDR2: SGHSA, FRNQAP. The sequenced CDR3 bases are TGTGCAAGCAGCTTAGATCAGGGGGCCGGGGACACCCAGTAC. This encodes CASSLDQGAGDTQY. The whole CDR3 sequence reads CASSLDQGAGDTQYF.

Turning to this clone: The gene names given are mouse names. The read comes to an end 1 residue before the CDR3 does, leaving the germline J gene to fill in the end. The chain recombines TRBV12-1 with TRBJ1-3; 7 nucleotides agree with TRBD1. Trimming at V came to 0 bases and at J to 4 bases, leaving 2 bases not matched to a gene. The CDR3 runs 14 residues. In germline, CDR1 is SGHSN, CDR2 HYEKVE. The CDR3 sequence is CASSLAGGGNTLYF. Partial CDR3 DNA: TGTGCCAGCTCTCTCGCAGGGGGGGGAAATACGCTCTAT.